The 29 T cell receptor beta chains listed next were all sequenced from one sample in a study of cytomegalovirus exposure and HLA in healthy donors. Primers included in the PCR were 60 Vbeta and 13 Jbeta primers. This table comes from immunoSEQ multiplex PCR, and its TCRdb copy is limited to in-frame clones, with some not included. The sample has approximately 110,000 clones, under 85% seen once. The material sequenced was PBMCs. The origin of the receptors is a woman aged 45-65 years in good health and CMV-seropositive.

The gene calls are TRBV7-9 and TRBJ1-5; D is uncertain. The CDR3 spans 17 residues. Germline assignment: CDR1 SEHNR and CDR2 FQNEAQ (reference sequence). Trimming removed 2 bases at V and 2 bases at J, with 16 bases between. CDR3: CASSLILSGVGNQPQHF. DNA of the CDR3: TGTGCCAGCAGCTTAATTCTGTCGGGAGTTGGCAATCAGCCCCAGCATTTT. The whole variable domain, remainder taken from reference TRBV7-9 and TRBJ1-5, is DTGVSQNPRHKITKRGQNVTFRCDPISEHNRLYWYRQTLGQGPEFLTYFQNEAQLEKSRLLSDRFSAERPKGSFSTLEIQRTEQGDSAMYLCASSLILSGVGNQPQHFGDGTRLSIL.

This chain links TRBV9 with TRBJ2-3; the match to TRBD2 covers 14 bases. There are 19 residues in the CDR3. CDR1 and CDR2 from the germline V gene are SGDLS and YYNGEE. V gave up 4 bases and J gave up 3 bases; unmatched junction bases: 13. For the CDR3, the DNA is TGTGCCAGCAGCCCAGTAGGCCCCGGACTAGCGGGGGGTACAGATACGCAGTATTTT. Protein sequence: CASSPVGPGLAGGTDTQYF.

A few counts support this clone. The chain uses TRBV6-1 and TRBJ2-3; TRBD2 might be the D (7 bases). The CDR3 extends over 18 amino acids. V lost 0 bases to trimming and J lost 1 base, with 17 bases between them. Germline V CDR1 and CDR2: MNHNS, SASEGT. The CDR3 region has the DNA TGTGCCAGCAGTGAAGCCGGGGGGCGGGGGACCGGCACAGATACGCAGTATTTT. Its protein product is CASSEAGGRGTGTDTQYF.

This sequence joins TRBV19 and TRBJ2-4, with 10 nucleotides matching TRBD1. The J segment lost 0 bases and the V segment lost 7 bases, leaving 12 bases of the junction unmatched. The CDR3 totals 18 residues. The germline CDR1 and CDR2 sequences are LNHDA and SQIVND (reference sequence). The CDR3 is CASTAGTGADLAKNIQYF. In DNA, the CDR3 is TGTGCCAGTACCGCCGGGACAGGGGCAGACTTAGCCAAAAACATTCAGTACTTC.

The table lists this clone with a count of one. The chain combines TRBV4-3 with TRBJ2-1; 12 nucleotides agree with TRBD2. V lost 1 base to trimming and J lost 0 bases; unmatched junction nucleotides: 13. Germline CDR1 is LGHNA and CDR2 is YSLEER. The CDR3 covers 21 residues. The CDR3 DNA sequence: TGCGCCAGCAGCCAAGTTTGGACACTAGCGGGGGGACCCTACTCCTACAATGAGCAGTTCTTC. It is translated as CASSQVWTLAGGPYSYNEQFF.

CDR3 protein: CATSRARGLEGNTIYF. CDR3 in DNA: TGTGCCACCAGCAGAGCGAGGGGGCTTGAGGGAAACACCATATATTTT. V and J are TRBV15 and TRBJ1-3, with 7 bases lining up with TRBD1. J was trimmed by 4 bases and V by 1 base; bases with no gene match: 7. The CDR3 loop spans 16 amino acids. Germline V CDR1 and CDR2: LNHNV, YYDKDF (reference sequence).

This chain joins TRBV7-9 and TRBJ2-7; 7 bases line up with TRBD2. This CDR3 spans 14 amino acids. J gave up 4 bases and V 5 bases, and 8 bases lay outside the gene matches. CDR1 and CDR2 from the germline V gene are SEHNR and FQNEAQ (reference sequence). In DNA form, the CDR3 reads TGTGCCAGCAGCCCGGGGGGTCCAAATTACGAGCAGTACTTC. This sequence encodes CASSPGGPNYEQYF.

The chain links TRBV6-5 to TRBJ2-3, with D tentatively TRBD1 (5 bases). The V end lost 6 bases, the J end lost 4 bases, and 11 bases lay between the germline ends. This CDR3 contains 13 residues. Germline CDR1 reads MNHEY; CDR2 reads SVGAGI. CDR3 nucleotides: TGTGCCAGCAGACAGCAGACAGCAGATACGCAGTATTTT. It encodes CASRQQTADTQYF.

The chain has TRBV10-3 and TRBJ2-3; TRBD1 aligns across 7 bases. Germline CDR1 ENHRY, CDR2 SYGVKD. The CDR3 is made up of 15 amino acids. After removal of 6 bases from V and 3 bases from J, the junction contained 9 bases not matched to a gene. CDR3: CAIRRQGIETDTQYF. As DNA, the CDR3 is TGTGCCATCAGGAGACAGGGAATAGAGACAGATACGCAGTATTTT.

This clone was counted only a few times. CDR3 loop: CASSFQEETQYF. The CDR3 DNA is TGTGCCAGCAGCTTCCAGGAAGAGACCCAGTACTTC. This sequence joins TRBV7-2 and TRBJ2-5; no definite D call. This CDR3 has 12 amino acids. Germline CDR1 SGHTA, CDR2 FQGNSA. V was pared by 3 bases and J by 3 bases, with 5 bases between.

The rearrangement links TRBV4-3 to TRBJ2-1; 8 bases are a match to TRBD2. The germline CDR1 and CDR2 sequences are LGHNA and YSLEER. The V gene end was trimmed by 1 base and the J gene end by 8 bases; junction bases not matched to a gene: 4. The CDR3 runs 14 residues. The CDR3 loop reads CASSQAGGPDEQFF. The CDR3 nucleotides read TGCGCCAGCAGCCAAGCGGGGGGGCCGGATGAGCAGTTCTTC.

The rearrangement links TRBV9 to TRBJ2-2, with 9 bases lining up with TRBD1. J lost 2 bases, V lost 3 bases, and 5 bases had no gene match. This CDR3 is built from 16 residues. Germline V lookup: CDR1 SGDLS, CDR2 YYNGEE. The CDR3, as DNA: TGTGCCAGCAGCGGCCAGGGACAGGGAAACACCGGGGAGCTGTTTTTT. Translating it yields CASSGQGQGNTGELFF.

V gene TRBV10-3 combines with J gene TRBJ2-7; 7 nucleotides match TRBD1. V lost 6 bases and J lost 10; bases outside the gene matches: 12. The length of the CDR3 is 13 residues. The germline V gene has CDR1 ENHRY and CDR2 SYGVKD. The CDR3, as DNA: TGTGCCATCAGCTGGGCCGAACACAGGGGTCAGTACTTC. It yields the protein CAISWAEHRGQYF.

The chain uses TRBV7-2 and TRBJ2-7; the D is unclear. CDR3 length equals 16 residues. V lost 2 bases and J lost 1, with 15 bases in between. Germline CDR1 SGHTA, CDR2 FQGNSA. Here the CDR3 DNA reads TGTGCCAGCAGCTTAATCTCCCAGGCTAAGTCCTACGAGCAGTACTTC. It yields the protein CASSLISQAKSYEQYF.

The rearrangement uses TRBV7-2 and TRBJ1-2; 8 nucleotides align to TRBD1. The CDR3 sequence is 14 residues long. J lost 7 bases, V lost 0 bases, and 4 bases had no gene match. Germline CDR1 reads SGHTA; CDR2 reads FQGNSA. The CDR3 DNA reads as TGTGCCAGCAGCTTAGCGGACAGGGATCTTGGCTACACCTTC. Translation: CASSLADRDLGYTF.

The chain joins TRBV9 to TRBJ2-4; possible D gene TRBD1, 6 bases. V gave up 1 base and J gave up 5 bases, with 10 bases separating them. This CDR3 region has 14 residues. Germline values: CDR1 SGDLS, CDR2 YYNGEE. CDR3: CASSVSTGENIQYF. In DNA, the CDR3 is TGTGCCAGCAGCGTATCGACAGGCGAAAACATTCAGTACTTC.

This chain joins TRBV2 and TRBJ2-1; 11 positions agree with TRBD2. Per the germline V gene, CDR1 is SNHLY and CDR2 is FYNNEI. The V and J ends lost 6 bases and 5 bases, in that order; junction bases with no gene match: 6. The CDR3 is made up of 15 amino acids. CDR3 sequence reads: CASSILAGGHNEQFF. The CDR3 region has the DNA TGTGCCAGCAGCATCCTAGCGGGGGGCCACAATGAGCAGTTCTTC.

The chain recombines TRBV9 with TRBJ2-2, with 11 nucleotides matching TRBD1. V gave up 3 bases and J gave up 6 bases; unmatched junction bases: 4. Germline V lookup: CDR1 SGDLS, CDR2 YYNGEE. The CDR3 extends over 15 amino acids. The CDR3 loop is CASSAQDRGPGELFF. The CDR3 coding sequence is TGTGCCAGCAGCGCTCAGGACAGGGGGCCCGGGGAGCTGTTTTTT. Full variable domain (outside the CDR3, taken from reference TRBV9 and TRBJ2-2): DSGVTQTPKHLITATGQRVTLRCSPRSGDLSVYWYQQSLDQGLQFLIQYYNGEERAKGNILERFSAQQFPDLHSELNLSSLELGDSALYFCASSAQDRGPGELFFGEGSRLTVL.

The chain uses TRBV28 and TRBJ2-1; D might be TRBD1 (7 bases). Trimming pared 6 bases from V and 3 bases from J, leaving 15 bases between. The germline gives CDR1 MDHEN, CDR2 SYDVKM. This CDR3 is built from 15 residues. The DNA for the CDR3 is TGTGCCAGCAGGCCGGGGGCAGGGGGCTACAATGAGCAGTTCTTC. Translating gives CASRPGAGGYNEQFF.

CDR3: CASSEWGQGLDNEQFF. Here the CDR3 DNA reads TGTGCCAGCAGTGAGTGGGGACAGGGGCTAGACAATGAGCAGTTCTTC. The chain uses TRBV2 and TRBJ2-1; 10 nucleotides agree with TRBD1. The CDR3 sequence is 16 residues long. Trimming at V came to 3 bases and at J to 5 bases, leaving 7 bases not matched to a gene. CDR1 is SNHLY, CDR2 FYNNEI, per germline.

The genes are TRBV28 and TRBJ1-5; 10 bases map to TRBD1. V shed 7 bases, J shed 3 bases, and the junction held 6 bases outside the gene matches. This CDR3 contains 15 residues. Germline CDR1 reads MDHEN; CDR2 reads SYDVKM. The CDR3: CASKGQGLYNQPQHF. For the CDR3, the DNA is TGTGCCAGCAAGGGACAGGGGTTATACAATCAGCCCCAGCATTTT.

V usage is TRBV4-3 and J usage is TRBJ2-1; 7 bases map to TRBD2. The CDR3 spans 18 residues. From germline, CDR1 is LGHNA and CDR2 YSLEER. Trimming at V came to 0 bases and at J to 1 base, leaving 9 bases not matched to a gene. The chain's CDR3 is CASSQDVPSGLSYNEQFF. CDR3 DNA: TGCGCCAGCAGCCAAGATGTGCCTAGCGGACTTTCCTACAATGAGCAGTTCTTC.

V usage is TRBV5-1 and J usage is TRBJ2-5, with a tentative D call TRBD1 (5 bases). V was trimmed by 0 bases and J by 0 bases, leaving 12 bases between them. Germline CDR1 reads SGHRS; CDR2 reads YFSETQ. The CDR3 runs to 16 residues. The CDR3 DNA sequence: TGCGCCAGCAGCTTGGAGGTCCAGGGCAACCAAGAGACCCAGTACTTC. Its protein is CASSLEVQGNQETQYF.

CDR3 sequence reads: CAISDDGSDATGIHEQYF. DNA for the CDR3: TGTGCCATCAGTGATGATGGTTCAGACGCGACGGGTATCCACGAGCAGTACTTC. This rearrangement joins TRBV10-3 to TRBJ2-7; D not resolved. The germline gives CDR1 ENHRY, CDR2 SYGVKD. The CDR3 sequence is 18 residues long. Trimming took 3 bases from V and 5 from J, leaving 26 bases between them.

The chain links TRBV10-2 to TRBJ1-2, with 7 bases aligning to TRBD1. Germline CDR1 is WSHSY and CDR2 is SAAADI. CDR3 size: 16 residues. Trimming removed 6 bases from V and 1 base from J; junction bases left unmatched: 11. CDR3 residues: CASRRAGTDFNYGYTF. The DNA of the CDR3 is TGCGCCAGCAGGAGGGCCGGGACAGACTTTAACTATGGCTACACCTTC.

This clone was picked up many times. The rearrangement uses TRBV7-9 and TRBJ2-7; 7 bases fit TRBD2. After removal of 5 bases from V and 2 bases from J, the junction contained 6 bases not matched to a gene. This CDR3 is 14 amino acids long. Germline loops: CDR1 SEHNR, CDR2 FQNEAQ (reference sequence). The CDR3 sequence is CASSEGLEAYEQYF. DNA of the CDR3: TGTGCCAGCAGCGAAGGACTAGAAGCCTACGAGCAGTACTTC.

This clone was seen only a few times. The genes are TRBV7-9 and TRBJ1-2; 8 bases map to TRBD1. Germline trimming cut 5 bases from V and 1 base from J; bases unmatched to any gene: 6. Germline CDR1 reads SEHNR; CDR2 reads FQNEAQ (reference sequence). CDR3 length equals 15 residues. The CDR3: CASSPRDRSNYGYTF. As DNA, the CDR3 is TGTGCCAGCAGCCCCAGGGACAGGAGTAACTATGGCTACACCTTC.

The table lists this clone with a few counts. The gene calls are TRBV4-1 and TRBJ2-5; 7 nucleotides agree with TRBD2. The V gene's germline CDR1 is MGHRA and CDR2 YSYEKL. V shed 4 bases, J shed 2 bases, and the junction held 7 bases outside the gene matches. This CDR3 spans 15 amino acids. The CDR3 is CASSPGTTLQETQYF. CDR3 nucleotides: TGCGCCAGCAGCCCAGGGACTACACTACAAGAGACCCAGTACTTC.

The rearrangement links TRBV5-1 to TRBJ1-1; TRBD1 aligns across 9 bases. Trimming cost V 5 bases and J 3 bases; bases outside gene matches: 8. This CDR3 comprises 15 residues. Germline lookup yields CDR1 SGHRS and CDR2 YFSETQ. In nucleotides, the CDR3 is TGCGCCAGCAGACAGACAGGGGGGGCCTACACTGAAGCTTTCTTT. Translated: CASRQTGGAYTEAFF.